These 3 T cell receptor beta chains came from one sample sequenced in a study of blood T cell repertoires in COVID-19. Measured with immunoSEQ multiplex PCR; TCRdb has only the in-frame clones, and not every one. The repertoire includes some 70,000 clones, approximately 80% of them detected once, and more than 20% sits in the top ten. Sequenced sample: peripheral blood. Receptor source: a woman aged 70 to 79 with acute or convalescent COVID-19.

This clone was observed a handful of times. The chain combines TRBV3-1 (or the pseudogene TRBV3-2) with TRBJ1-2, with TRBD1 as a possible D gene (5 bases). The CDR3 loop spans 13 amino acids. The germline gives CDR1 LGHDT, CDR2 YNNKEL (reference sequence). Trimming cost V 6 bases and J 1 base, with 9 bases left between them. As DNA, the CDR3 is TGTGCCAGCAGTGACAGATTTAACTATGGCTACACCTTC. This sequence encodes CASSDRFNYGYTF.

The gene calls are TRBV27 and TRBJ1-3; D not certain. The CDR3 runs 16 residues. Deletions cut 1 base from V and 2 bases from J, with 12 bases between. Germline loops: CDR1 MNHEY, CDR2 SMNVEV (reference sequence). CDR3 protein: CASSLFSPPAGNTIYF. DNA for the CDR3: TGTGCCAGCAGTTTATTCTCCCCTCCGGCTGGAAACACCATATATTTT.

The chain uses TRBV28 and TRBJ1-6; 7 bases map to TRBD1. The V gene end was trimmed by 6 bases and the J gene end by 4 bases; junction bases not matched to a gene: 12. CDR3 length: 17 residues. The germline gives CDR1 MDHEN, CDR2 SYDVKM. This chain's CDR3 is CASRPESGTAYNSPLHF. CDR3 nucleotides: TGTGCCAGCAGACCGGAATCAGGGACAGCGTATAATTCACCCCTCCACTTT.